Listed below are T cell receptor beta chains from one sample, sequenced in a study of cytomegalovirus exposure and HLA in healthy donors. Libraries were prepared by immunoSEQ multiplex PCR; TCRdb keeps only in-frame clonotypes and omits some of them. Among 120,000 or so clones, 89% were seen once, and the ten largest hold approximately 1.1%. Material: PBMCs. These receptors came from a woman aged 18-30 years in good health and CMV-seronegative. Both conserved end residues are part of each CDR3. D genes are given only for firm matches. Clone size appears in some rows only: once, few, many, or a class for an expanded clone.

j_call,v_call,clone_size,d_call,cdr3_aa,cdr3_nt
TRBJ2-2,TRBV5-4,.,.,CASSPDPGYAANTGELFF,TGTGCCAGCAGCCCGGACCCAGGGTACGCAGCGAACACCGGGGAGCTGTTTTTT
TRBJ2-3,TRBV10-2,.,.,CASTGEVEGTDTQYF,TGCGCCAGCACGGGGGAAGTTGAGGGCACAGATACGCAGTATTTT
TRBJ1-1,TRBV6-1,.,.,CASTLWAENTEAFF,TGTGCCAGCACTCTTTGGGCCGAGAACACTGAAGCTTTCTTT
TRBJ1-1,TRBV6-5,once,.,CASRPPGGEAFF,TGTGCCAGCAGGCCCCCGGGGGGGGAAGCTTTCTTT
TRBJ1-2,TRBV9,.,TRBD1,CASSARFQGAGGYTF,TGTGCCAGCAGCGCAAGATTCCAGGGGGCAGGGGGCTACACCTTC
TRBJ1-5,TRBV30,once,TRBD1,CAWSGQGEIQHF,TGTGCCTGGAGTGGACAGGGGGAGATACAGCATTTT
TRBJ1-5,TRBV28,.,.,CATMGGTRNQPQHF,TGTGCCACCATGGGGGGGACGCGCAATCAGCCCCAGCATTTT
TRBJ1-3,TRBV28,.,.,CASSWGGILAGNTIYF,TGTGCCAGCAGTTGGGGAGGGATCCTAGCTGGAAACACCATATATTTT
TRBJ2-1,TRBV27,.,.,CASSLGYEQFF,TGTGCCAGCAGTTTAGGCTATGAGCAGTTCTTC
TRBJ2-5,TRBV9,.,TRBD2,CASSVLAGAQETQYF,TGTGCCAGCAGCGTCCTAGCGGGGGCTCAAGAGACCCAGTACTTC
TRBJ1-2,TRBV10-2,.,.,CAIATGTNDGYTF,TGCGCCATCGCCACCGGTACCAACGATGGCTACACCTTC
TRBJ1-1,TRBV29-1,.,.,CSVGGVIEAFF,TGCAGCGTTGGGGGGGTTATCGAAGCTTTCTTT
TRBJ2-3,TRBV4-1,.,TRBD2,CASSQDFLAGADTQYF,TGCGCCAGCAGCCAAGATTTTCTAGCGGGAGCAGATACGCAGTATTTT
TRBJ1-1,TRBV7-9,.,TRBD1,CASFRTGSNTEAFF,TGTGCCAGCTTCAGGACAGGATCGAACACTGAAGCTTTCTTT
TRBJ2-1,TRBV2,.,TRBD2,CASRTGLAAYNEQFF,TGTGCCAGCAGGACGGGACTAGCGGCCTACAATGAGCAGTTCTTC
TRBJ2-3,TRBV9,.,.,CASRARQVGITDTQYF,TGTGCCAGCAGAGCCCGACAGGTTGGAATAACAGATACGCAGTATTTT
TRBJ1-1,TRBV5-1,.,TRBD1,CASSTGQGHTEAFF,TGCGCCAGCAGCACCGGACAGGGCCACACTGAAGCTTTCTTT
TRBJ2-7,TRBV5-4,few,TRBD1,CASSSRDRGIIYEQYF,TGTGCCAGCAGCTCCCGGGACAGGGGAATAATCTACGAGCAGTACTTC
TRBJ2-2,TRBV7-8,.,TRBD2,CASSRSGSTGELFF,TGTGCCAGCAGCCGTAGCGGGAGCACCGGGGAGCTGTTTTTT
TRBJ2-2,TRBV9,.,TRBD1,CASSVEGTGITGELFF,TGTGCCAGCAGCGTAGAGGGGACAGGGATCACCGGGGAGCTGTTTTTT
TRBJ1-5,TRBV4-2,.,.,CASSQDRGVNQPQHF,TGTGCCAGCAGCCAAGACCGGGGGGTCAATCAGCCCCAGCATTTT
TRBJ2-3,TRBV30,.,.,CAWSVIAPGVQYF,TGTGCCTGGAGTGTTATCGCGCCAGGGGTGCAGTATTTT
TRBJ1-3,TRBV15,.,.,CATSNPMGRSGNTIYF,TGTGCCACCAGCAACCCTATGGGGAGGTCTGGAAACACCATATATTTT
TRBJ2-1,TRBV18,.,.,CASSRTSNEQFF,TGTGCCAGCTCACGGACTTCCAATGAGCAGTTCTTC
TRBJ1-5,TRBV30,.,TRBD1,CAWSVQQGYNQPQHF,TGTGCCTGGAGTGTACAACAGGGGTACAATCAGCCCCAGCATTTT
TRBJ2-2,TRBV30,.,TRBD1,CAWSVETGVPGELFF,TGTGCCTGGAGTGTCGAGACAGGGGTCCCCGGGGAGCTGTTTTTT
TRBJ1-5,TRBV25-1,.,.,CASSAEGAAQPQHF,TGTGCCAGCAGTGCCGAAGGGGCGGCGCAGCCCCAGCATTTT
TRBJ2-5,TRBV7-2,.,.,CASSATGSGETQYF,TGTGCCAGCAGCGCCACAGGGTCCGGAGAGACCCAGTACTTC
TRBJ2-7,TRBV19,few,TRBD2,CASSIEGTSGSYEQYF,TGTGCCAGTAGTATCGAGGGGACTAGCGGGAGCTACGAGCAGTACTTC
TRBJ2-4,TRBV7-2,.,TRBD2,CASSPAGVGNIQYF,TGTGCCAGCAGCCCAGCGGGAGTTGGAAACATTCAGTACTTC
TRBJ2-3,TRBV10-3,.,TRBD1,CAIRQGSTDTQYF,TGTGCCATCAGACAGGGGAGCACAGATACGCAGTATTTT
TRBJ1-1,TRBV19,.,.,CASSSSGVTEAFF,TGTGCCAGTAGCTCGTCGGGGGTCACTGAAGCTTTCTTT
TRBJ1-1,TRBV14,few,.,CASSSHRATEAFF,TGTGCCAGCAGCTCCCACAGGGCCACTGAAGCTTTCTTT
TRBJ1-4,TRBV2,few,.,CASSARQDTNEKLFF,TGTGCCAGCAGCGCAAGACAGGATACGAATGAAAAACTGTTTTTT
TRBJ1-1,TRBV6-1,.,.,CASRPGLTEAFF,TGTGCCAGCCGGCCGGGTCTCACTGAAGCTTTCTTT
TRBJ2-5,TRBV5-6,.,.,CASSWDIQETQYF,TGTGCCAGCAGTTGGGACATCCAAGAGACCCAGTACTTC
TRBJ1-1,TRBV6-1,.,TRBD1,CASRETVGQGVTEAFF,TGTGCCAGCAGAGAAACCGTGGGACAGGGAGTAACTGAAGCTTTCTTT
TRBJ2-1,TRBV14,.,TRBD1,CASSPEQGFWDNEQFF,TGTGCCAGCAGCCCGGAACAGGGGTTCTGGGACAATGAGCAGTTCTTC
TRBJ2-1,TRBV5-1,.,.,CASSLAIDSYNEQFF,TGCGCCAGCAGCTTGGCTATCGACTCCTACAATGAGCAGTTCTTC
TRBJ2-4,TRBV29-1,.,TRBD1,CSVAIAGQGKNIQYF,TGCAGCGTTGCTATAGCGGGACAGGGGAAAAACATTCAGTACTTC
TRBJ1-1,TRBV4-3,.,.,CASSQGQENTEAFF,TGCGCCAGCAGCCAAGGACAGGAGAACACTGAAGCTTTCTTT
TRBJ1-2,TRBV30,.,.,CAWTLYSTYGYTF,TGTGCCTGGACTTTATACTCCACTTATGGCTACACCTTC
TRBJ2-7,TRBV30,.,TRBD2,CASLGLAGAYEQYF,TGTGCCTCCCTAGGACTAGCGGGAGCCTACGAGCAGTACTTC
TRBJ2-2,TRBV28,.,TRBD2,CASTGLAENTGELFF,TGTGCCAGCACGGGACTAGCGGAAAACACCGGGGAGCTGTTTTTT
TRBJ2-5,TRBV18,.,TRBD1,CASSPRTGGETQYF,TGTGCCAGCTCACCGAGGACAGGTGGAGAGACCCAGTACTTC
TRBJ2-1,TRBV28,.,.,CASTAGANNEQFF,TGTGCCAGCACCGCAGGGGCAAACAATGAGCAGTTCTTC
TRBJ1-4,TRBV5-1,.,.,CASSVGQLATNEKLFF,TGCGCCAGCAGTGTAGGACAGCTGGCTACTAATGAAAAACTGTTTTTT
TRBJ1-1,TRBV29-1,.,.,CSVGRQGNTEAFF,TGCAGCGTCGGACGTCAGGGTAACACTGAAGCTTTCTTT
TRBJ1-1,TRBV18,.,TRBD1,CASSPTGGIQMNTEAFF,TGTGCCAGCTCACCAACAGGGGGCATCCAGATGAACACTGAAGCTTTCTTT
TRBJ2-3,TRBV18,.,.,CASSLREGFTDTQYF,TGTGCCAGCTCACTACGAGAGGGCTTCACAGATACGCAGTATTTT
TRBJ2-1,TRBV7-2,.,TRBD1,CASSVKQGTYNEQFF,TGTGCCAGCAGCGTTAAACAGGGGACCTACAATGAGCAGTTCTTC
TRBJ2-5,TRBV6-1,.,.,CASSELAYAQETQYF,TGTGCCAGCAGTGAACTAGCTTATGCTCAGGAGACCCAGTACTTC
TRBJ1-2,TRBV7-9,few,.,CASSQWADYGYTF,TGTGCCAGCAGCCAATGGGCAGACTATGGCTACACCTTC
TRBJ2-5,TRBV2,.,.,CASSEARDSGTQYF,TGTGCCAGCAGTGAAGCGCGGGACTCCGGGACCCAGTACTTC